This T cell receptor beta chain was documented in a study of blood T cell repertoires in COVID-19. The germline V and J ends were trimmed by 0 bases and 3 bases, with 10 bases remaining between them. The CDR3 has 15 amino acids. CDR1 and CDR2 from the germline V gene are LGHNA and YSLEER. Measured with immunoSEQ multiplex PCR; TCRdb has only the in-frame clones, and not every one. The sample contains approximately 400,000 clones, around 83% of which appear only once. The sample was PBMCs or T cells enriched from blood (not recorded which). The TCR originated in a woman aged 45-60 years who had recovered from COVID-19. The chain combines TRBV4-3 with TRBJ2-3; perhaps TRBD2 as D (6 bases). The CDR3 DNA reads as TGCGCCAGCAGCCAAGATAAGGGGAGGACAGATACGCAGTATTTT. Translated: CASSQDKGRTDTQYF.